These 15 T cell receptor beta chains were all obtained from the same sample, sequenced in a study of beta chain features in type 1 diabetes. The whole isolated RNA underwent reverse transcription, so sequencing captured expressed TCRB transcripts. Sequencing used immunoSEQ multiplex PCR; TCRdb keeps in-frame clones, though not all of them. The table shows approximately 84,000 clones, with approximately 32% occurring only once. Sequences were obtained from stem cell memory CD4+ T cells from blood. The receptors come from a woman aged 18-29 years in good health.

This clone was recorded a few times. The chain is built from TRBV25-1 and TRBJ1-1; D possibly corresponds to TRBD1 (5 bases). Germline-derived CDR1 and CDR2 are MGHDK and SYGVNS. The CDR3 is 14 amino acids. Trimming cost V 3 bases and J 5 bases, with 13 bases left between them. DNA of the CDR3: TGTGCCAGCAGTGACAGGGATCGAGCGACTGAAGCTTTCTTT. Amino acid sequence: CASSDRDRATEAFF. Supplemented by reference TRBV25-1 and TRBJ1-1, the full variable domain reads EADIYQTPRYLVIGTGKKITLECSQTMGHDKMYWYQQDPGMELHLIHYSYGVNSTEKGDLSSESTVSRIRTEHFPLTLESARPSHTSQYLCASSDRDRATEAFFGQGTRLTVV.

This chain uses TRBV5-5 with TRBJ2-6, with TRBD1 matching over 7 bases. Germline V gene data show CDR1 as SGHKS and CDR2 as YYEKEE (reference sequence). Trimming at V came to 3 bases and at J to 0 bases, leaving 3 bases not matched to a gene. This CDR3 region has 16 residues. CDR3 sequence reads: CASSSGTVSGANVLTF. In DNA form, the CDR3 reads TGTGCCAGCAGCTCGGGGACAGTCTCTGGGGCCAACGTCCTGACTTTC.

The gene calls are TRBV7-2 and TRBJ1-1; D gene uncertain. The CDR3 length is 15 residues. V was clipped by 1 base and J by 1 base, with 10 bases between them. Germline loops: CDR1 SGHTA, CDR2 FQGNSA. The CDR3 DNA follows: TGTGCCAGCAGCTTAGTGGCGGGGTCGAACACTGAAGCTTTCTTT. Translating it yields CASSLVAGSNTEAFF.

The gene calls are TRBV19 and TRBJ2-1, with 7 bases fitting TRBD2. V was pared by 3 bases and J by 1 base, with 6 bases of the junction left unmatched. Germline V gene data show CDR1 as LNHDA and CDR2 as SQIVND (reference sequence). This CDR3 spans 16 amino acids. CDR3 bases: TGTGCCAGTAGTATCCGCGGGAGCCGTTCCTACAATGAGCAGTTCTTC. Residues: CASSIRGSRSYNEQFF.

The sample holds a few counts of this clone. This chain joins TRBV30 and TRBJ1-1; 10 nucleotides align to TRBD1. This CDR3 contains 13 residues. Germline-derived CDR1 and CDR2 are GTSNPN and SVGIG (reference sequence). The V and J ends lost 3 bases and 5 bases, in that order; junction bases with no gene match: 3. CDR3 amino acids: CAWRGQGDTEAFF. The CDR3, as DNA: TGTGCCTGGAGAGGACAGGGGGATACTGAAGCTTTCTTT.

CDR3 amino acids: CASRVGGAWKTEAFF. The CDR3 bases are TGTGCCAGCAGAGTCGGGGGGGCTTGGAAGACTGAAGCTTTCTTT. The gene calls are TRBV5-4 and TRBJ1-1, with a tentative D call TRBD1 (6 bases). This CDR3 spans 15 amino acids. The V end lost 5 bases, the J end lost 5 bases, and 19 bases lay between the germline ends. Germline V gene data show CDR1 as SGHNT and CDR2 as YYREEE (reference sequence).

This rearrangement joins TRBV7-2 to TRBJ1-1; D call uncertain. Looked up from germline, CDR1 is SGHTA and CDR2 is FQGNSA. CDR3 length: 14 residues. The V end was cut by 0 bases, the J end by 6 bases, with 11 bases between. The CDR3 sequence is CASSLAMINSEAFF. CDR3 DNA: TGTGCCAGCAGCTTAGCAATGATAAACTCTGAAGCTTTCTTT.

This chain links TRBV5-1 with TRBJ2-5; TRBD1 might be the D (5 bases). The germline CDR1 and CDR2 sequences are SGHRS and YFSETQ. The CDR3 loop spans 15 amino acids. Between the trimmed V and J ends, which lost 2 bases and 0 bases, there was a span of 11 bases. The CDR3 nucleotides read TGCGCCAGCAGCTTAGAGACAGAATACCAAGAGACCCAGTACTTC. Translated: CASSLETEYQETQYF.

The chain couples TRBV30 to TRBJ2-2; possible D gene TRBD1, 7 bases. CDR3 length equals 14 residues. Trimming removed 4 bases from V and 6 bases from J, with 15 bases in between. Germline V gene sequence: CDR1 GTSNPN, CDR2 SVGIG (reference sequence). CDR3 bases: TGTGCCTGGAACGCGGGGCAGGGGGCCGGGGAGCTGTTTTTT. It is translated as CAWNAGQGAGELFF.

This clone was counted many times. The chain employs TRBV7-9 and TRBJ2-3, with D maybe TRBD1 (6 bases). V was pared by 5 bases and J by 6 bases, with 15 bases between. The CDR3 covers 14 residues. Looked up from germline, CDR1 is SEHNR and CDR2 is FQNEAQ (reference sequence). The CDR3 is CASSIQGTHDTQYF. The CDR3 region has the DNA TGTGCCAGCAGCATACAGGGAACCCACGATACGCAGTATTTT. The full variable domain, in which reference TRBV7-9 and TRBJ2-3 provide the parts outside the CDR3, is DTGVSQNPRHKITKRGQNVTFRCDPISEHNRLYWYRQTLGQGPEFLTYFQNEAQLEKSRLLSDRFSAERPKGSFSTLEIQRTEQGDSAMYLCASSIQGTHDTQYFGPGTRLTVL.

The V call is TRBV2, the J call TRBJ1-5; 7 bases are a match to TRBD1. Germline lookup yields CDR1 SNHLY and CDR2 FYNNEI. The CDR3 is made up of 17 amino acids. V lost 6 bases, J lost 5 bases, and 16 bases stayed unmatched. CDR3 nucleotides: TGTGCCAGCAGCGCTACCGACAGGGCCCGTCGGCATCAGCCCCAGCATTTT. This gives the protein CASSATDRARRHQPQHF.

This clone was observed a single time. The CDR3 nucleotides read TGTGCCAGTCGGGAGGGAGGTCAGCCCCAGCATTTT. As protein: CASREGGQPQHF. The chain links TRBV19 to TRBJ1-5; D gene unclear. Looked up from germline, CDR1 is LNHDA and CDR2 is SQIVND (reference sequence). Trimming removed 8 bases from V and 6 bases from J, with 11 bases in between. This CDR3 has 12 amino acids.

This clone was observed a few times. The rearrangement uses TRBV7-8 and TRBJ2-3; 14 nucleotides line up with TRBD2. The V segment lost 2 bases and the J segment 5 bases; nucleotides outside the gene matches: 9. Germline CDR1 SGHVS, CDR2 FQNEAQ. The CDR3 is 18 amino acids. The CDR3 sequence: CASSLRRKGLAGVDTQYF. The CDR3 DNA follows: TGTGCCAGCAGCTTACGCCGAAAGGGACTAGCGGGAGTAGATACGCAGTATTTT.

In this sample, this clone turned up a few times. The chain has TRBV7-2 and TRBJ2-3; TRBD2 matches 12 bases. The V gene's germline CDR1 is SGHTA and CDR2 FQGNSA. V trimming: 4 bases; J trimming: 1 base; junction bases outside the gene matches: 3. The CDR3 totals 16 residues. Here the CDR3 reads CASSYRTSGGTDTQYF. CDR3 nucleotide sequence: TGTGCCAGCAGCTACCGGACTAGCGGGGGCACAGATACGCAGTATTTT.

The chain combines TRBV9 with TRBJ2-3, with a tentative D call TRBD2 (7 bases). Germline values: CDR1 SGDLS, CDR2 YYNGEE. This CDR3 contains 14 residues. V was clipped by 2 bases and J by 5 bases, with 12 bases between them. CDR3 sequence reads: CASSVGGREDTQYF. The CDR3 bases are TGTGCCAGCAGCGTGGGGGGGCGGGAAGATACGCAGTATTTT. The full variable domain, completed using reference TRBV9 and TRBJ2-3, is DSGVTQTPKHLITATGQRVTLRCSPRSGDLSVYWYQQSLDQGLQFLIQYYNGEERAKGNILERFSAQQFPDLHSELNLSSLELGDSALYFCASSVGGREDTQYFGPGTRLTVL.